The subject of this entry is one T cell receptor beta chain. These data come from a study of T cells in Graves' hyperthyroidism and ophthalmopathy. The CDR3 regions of TCR beta were amplified from RNA transcripts. The HTBI set primed first-round TCR CDR3 RT-PCR. TCRdb re-called the multiplex PCR reads through MiXCR, storing one row per CDR3 protein. The sample includes hundreds of thousands of distinct CDR3 sequences, approximately 15% seen only once; the top ten take over 12%. This CDR3 has 15 amino acids. Germline V gene lookup returns CDR1 SGHAT and CDR2 FQNNGV. V was cut by 4 bases and J by 3 bases, with 10 bases left in between. A lack of ophthalmopathy progression within 18 months defined stable Graves' hyperthyroidism.

The chain is built from TRBV11-2 and TRBJ1-6; the D gene is possibly TRBD1 (5 bases). This receptor was taken from a woman aged 18-29 years with Graves' hyperthyroidism. The sequenced sample consisted of blood. CDR3 in amino acids: CASSWGQSYNSPLHF. Written as DNA, the CDR3 is TGTGCCAGCAGCTGGGGCCAGAGCTATAATTCACCCCTCCACTTT.